This passage covers 28 T cell receptor beta chains from one sample sequenced in a study of Tregs in tolerant kidney transplant recipients (dated by TCRdb to about 2019). Libraries were built with the immunoSEQ multiplex PCR assay. TCRdb took this table from immuneACCESS and kept in-frame rearrangements with V and J called. Such tables lack part of the clones; where checked against another copy, unresolved V genes explain under half of the gap, and the rest is unexplained. The sample table records roughly 52,000 clones; about 90% of these occur just once. 13% to 15% of the sample is held by the ten biggest clonotypes. The transplants used related donors along with nonmyeloablative bone marrow transplantation, and in the human trials mixed chimerism was transient. Sequencing was performed on CD8+ T cells from blood (PBMCs), taken 24 months after the transplant. The origin of the receptors is a human patient who received a combined kidney and bone marrow transplant. It is possible that, after a transplant, some T cells come from the graft donor.

The chain carries TRBV6-1 and TRBJ1-5; D is unclear. Germline V gene lookup returns CDR1 MNHNS and CDR2 SASEGT. This CDR3 contains 13 residues. The germline V and J ends were trimmed by 1 base and 9 bases, with 10 bases remaining between them. The CDR3 loop reads CASSEDSPRPQHF. The CDR3 nucleotides are TGTGCCAGCAGTGAAGACAGTCCACGGCCCCAGCATTTT.

The CDR3 DNA reads TGTGCCAGCAGCTTGTTCTCAGATACGCAGTATTTT. Protein: CASSLFSDTQYF. The V call is TRBV5-4, the J call TRBJ2-3, with D unclear. The CDR3 extends over 12 amino acids. V was trimmed by 1 base and J by 4 bases, leaving 4 bases between them. The V gene's germline CDR1 is SGHNT and CDR2 YYREEE (reference sequence).

The gene calls are TRBV30 and TRBJ1-5, with 7 bases fitting TRBD1. Per the germline V gene, CDR1 is GTSNPN and CDR2 is SVGIG (reference sequence). Trimming removed 2 bases from V and 3 bases from J; junction bases left unmatched: 4. The CDR3 consists of 14 residues. CDR3 nucleotide sequence: TGTGCCTGGAGTAAGACAGGGCTCAATCAGCCCCAGCATTTT. This encodes CAWSKTGLNQPQHF. Full variable domain (outside the CDR3, taken from reference TRBV30 and TRBJ1-5): SQTIHQWPATLVQPVGSPLSLECTVEGTSNPNLYWYRQAAGRGLQLLFYSVGIGQISSEVPQNLSASRPQDRQFILSSKKLLLSDSGFYLCAWSKTGLNQPQHFGDGTRLSIL.

This chain links TRBV4-1 with TRBJ2-7; D remains ambiguous. There are 13 residues in the CDR3. CDR1 is MGHRA and CDR2 is YSYEKL in the germline V gene. V was clipped by 5 bases and J by 1 base, with 9 bases between them. This CDR3 is CASSYDISYEQYF. CDR3 DNA: TGCGCCAGCAGCTACGACATTTCCTACGAGCAGTACTTC.

The chain recombines TRBV30 with TRBJ1-1, with D maybe TRBD1 (5 bases). With 5 bases removed from V and 4 bases from J, the gap between germline ends came to 14 bases. CDR1 is GTSNPN and CDR2 is SVGIG in the germline V gene (reference sequence). This CDR3 has 13 amino acids. CDR3 in DNA: TGTGCCTGGGGGTTAATGGGGCGCACTGAAGCTTTCTTT. It is translated as CAWGLMGRTEAFF.

The chain joins TRBV7-8 to TRBJ1-2; a weak D match, TRBD1 (5 bases). With 1 base removed from V and 5 bases from J, the gap between germline ends came to 14 bases. Per germline, CDR1 SGHVS and CDR2 FQNEAQ. This CDR3 has 15 residues. CDR3 DNA sequence: TGTGCCAGCAGCTTAGGGGGGGGATCACTATATGGCTACACCTTC. Translation: CASSLGGGSLYGYTF.

This clone showed up just once. The genes are TRBV4-3 and TRBJ2-1; 7 bases agree with TRBD2. The CDR3 extends over 14 amino acids. In germline, CDR1 is LGHNA, CDR2 YSLEER. J lost 10 bases, V lost 2 bases, and 8 bases had no gene match. CDR3 sequence reads: CASSQYGTIREQFF. The CDR3 nucleotides read TGCGCCAGCAGCCAATACGGGACTATCCGCGAGCAGTTCTTC.

The CDR3 here is CASSLLENTGELFF. The CDR3 bases are TGTGCCAGCAGCCTTTTAGAGAACACCGGGGAGCTGTTTTTT. The rearrangement links TRBV7-3 to TRBJ2-2, with unresolved D. This CDR3 has 14 residues. CDR1 and CDR2 from the germline V gene are SGHTA and FQGTGA. Between the trimmed V and J ends, which lost 5 bases and 1 base, there was a span of 8 bases.

The J gene is TRBJ2-7, the V gene TRBV11-2; TRBD2 matches 8 bases. The CDR3 consists of 16 residues. CDR1 is SGHAT and CDR2 is FQNNGV in the germline V gene. V dropped 0 bases and J dropped 5; count of bases not matched to a gene: 9. The CDR3 DNA follows: TGTGCCAGCAGCTTAGAGACGGGACTAGTTTCTCACGAGCAGTACTTC. Its protein is CASSLETGLVSHEQYF.

The DNA of the CDR3 is TGTGCCAGCAGCTCCCCCCTTGACAATAGGTCTGGCTACACCTTC. Translation: CASSSPLDNRSGYTF. J is TRBJ1-2 and V is TRBV11-3; no firm D call. CDR3 length equals 15 residues. V gave up 4 bases and J gave up 7 bases, with 19 bases separating them. CDR1 is SGHNT and CDR2 is YENEEA in the germline V gene.

The CDR3: CASSSDRGVTEAFF. The CDR3 DNA reads as TGTGCCAGCAGCTCCGACAGGGGGGTTACTGAAGCTTTCTTT. This rearrangement joins TRBV11-3 to TRBJ1-1; 9 nucleotides match TRBD1. Trimming at V came to 4 bases and at J to 5 bases, leaving 5 bases not matched to a gene. Germline V lookup: CDR1 SGHNT, CDR2 YENEEA. CDR3 length equals 14 residues.

The V and J genes are TRBV5-1 and TRBJ2-5; TRBD2 is a possible D gene (5 bases). Looked up from germline, CDR1 is SGHRS and CDR2 is YFSETQ. This CDR3 has 11 amino acids. V was shortened by 4 bases and J by 7 bases, with 8 bases between the two germline ends. The CDR3 region is CASSLRGTQYF. The DNA of the CDR3 is TGCGCCAGCAGCCTCCGGGGGACCCAGTACTTC. The whole variable domain, filled in from reference TRBV5-1 and TRBJ2-5, reads KAGVTQTPRYLIKTRGQQVTLSCSPISGHRSVSWYQQTPGQGLQFLFEYFSETQRNKGNFPGRFSGRQFSNSRSEMNVSTLELGDSALYLCASSLRGTQYFGPGTRLLVL.

This clone turned up a few times. The chain links TRBV7-3 to TRBJ2-3; 7 positions agree with TRBD1. Per the germline V gene, CDR1 is SGHTA and CDR2 is FQGTGA. The trim removed 1 base at V and 5 bases at J, leaving 9 bases unmatched. The CDR3 sequence is 16 residues long. The CDR3 sequence is CASSLKGQGEIDTQYF. Here the CDR3 DNA reads TGTGCCAGCAGCTTAAAGGGCCAGGGGGAGATAGATACGCAGTATTTT.

This rearrangement joins TRBV7-6 to TRBJ1-5, with D tentatively TRBD1 (5 bases). The germline CDR1 and CDR2 sequences are SGHVS and FNYEAQ. This CDR3 contains 13 residues. The V end lost 1 base, the J end lost 7 bases, and 8 bases lay between the germline ends. The CDR3 loop reads CASSLDGGQPQHF. In DNA form, the CDR3 reads TGTGCCAGCAGCTTAGATGGGGGGCAGCCCCAGCATTTT.

This chain joins TRBV19 and TRBJ2-1; TRBD2 matches at 10 bases. Looked up from germline, CDR1 is LNHDA and CDR2 is SQIVND (reference sequence). The J segment lost 5 bases and the V segment lost 3 bases, leaving 4 bases of the junction unmatched. This CDR3 has 15 residues. DNA for the CDR3: TGTGCCAGTAGTATTTGGACTAGCGGTAACAATGAGCAGTTCTTC. Translation: CASSIWTSGNNEQFF.

The genes are TRBV30 and TRBJ2-7, with TRBD2 as a possible D gene (5 bases). The CDR3 spans 14 residues. V lost 5 bases and J 5 bases, leaving 19 bases between the germline ends. Germline loops: CDR1 GTSNPN, CDR2 SVGIG (reference sequence). CDR3 nucleotides: TGTGCCTGGGGCCATGGACTCGAACAACACGAGCAGTACTTC. Its translation: CAWGHGLEQHEQYF.

This clone was recorded only once. This chain joins TRBV28 and TRBJ2-5; 7 bases are shared with TRBD2. The J segment lost 4 bases and the V segment lost 2 bases, leaving 7 bases of the junction unmatched. The CDR3 loop spans 15 amino acids. The germline V gene has CDR1 MDHEN and CDR2 SYDVKM. The CDR3 nucleotides are TGTGCCAGCAGTTTAGGGGGAGGGGTCGTAGAGACCCAGTACTTC. Residues: CASSLGGGVVETQYF.

As DNA, the CDR3 is TGTGCCAGTAGTTTACTAGCGGGGGCCTACAATGAGCAGTTCTTC. Translated: CASSLLAGAYNEQFF. The rearrangement uses TRBV19 and TRBJ2-1, with 11 bases that match TRBD2. The V and J ends lost 5 bases and 2 bases, in that order; junction bases with no gene match: 2. The germline CDR1 and CDR2 sequences are LNHDA and SQIVND (reference sequence). The CDR3 consists of 15 residues. The full variable domain, its missing parts supplied by reference TRBV19 and TRBJ2-1, is DGGITQSPKYLFRKEGQNVTLSCEQNLNHDAMYWYRQDPGQGLRLIYYSQIVNDFQKGDIAEGYSVSREKKESFPLTVTSAQKNPTAFYLCASSLLAGAYNEQFFGPGTRLTVL.

The chain is built from TRBV2 and TRBJ1-2, with 12 bases fitting TRBD1. CDR1 is SNHLY and CDR2 is FYNNEI in the germline V gene. Germline trimming cut 5 bases from V and 8 bases from J; bases unmatched to any gene: 6. There are 14 residues in the CDR3. CDR3 nucleotide sequence: TGTGCCAGCAGTTTTGGGACAGGGGGCGTCGGCTACACCTTC. The encoded protein is CASSFGTGGVGYTF.

This rearrangement joins TRBV5-8 to TRBJ2-5, with 13 bases fitting TRBD2. Germline assignment: CDR1 SGHTS and CDR2 YDEGEE. The CDR3 is made up of 15 amino acids. Losses at the gene ends were 4 bases for V and 3 bases for J; bases not matched to a gene: 3. CDR3 sequence reads: CASSDGTSGKETQYF. In DNA form, the CDR3 reads TGTGCCAGCAGCGACGGGACTAGCGGGAAAGAGACCCAGTACTTC.

The V and J genes are TRBV30 and TRBJ1-2; weak D call: TRBD1 (6 bases). Germline CDR1 and CDR2: GTSNPN and SVGIG (reference sequence). This CDR3 is 13 amino acids long. V was shortened by 1 base and J by 4 bases, with 10 bases between the two germline ends. The CDR3 DNA follows: TGTGCCTGGAGTGCCGGGGGGCTCTATGGCTACACCTTC. It translates to CAWSAGGLYGYTF.

This sequence joins TRBV25-1 and TRBJ2-7, with TRBD1 matching 7 bases. CDR3 size: 15 residues. Germline assignment: CDR1 MGHDK and CDR2 SYGVNS. Trimming cost V 6 bases and J 2 bases; bases outside gene matches: 10. CDR3 sequence reads: CASRTPGQPTYEQYF. CDR3 sequence (DNA): TGTGCCAGCAGAACCCCGGGACAGCCAACCTACGAGCAGTACTTC.

The rearrangement links TRBV9 to TRBJ2-2, with D possibly TRBD2 on 6 matching bases. This CDR3 region has 16 residues. The V gene lost 2 bases and the J gene lost 4 bases, with 15 bases spanning the gap. Germline V CDR1 and CDR2: SGDLS, YYNGEE. DNA of the CDR3: TGTGCCAGCAGCGTTACCGGGGGAGAGTTCACCGGGGAGCTGTTTTTT. It translates to CASSVTGGEFTGELFF.

The chain employs TRBV9 and TRBJ2-3, with D maybe TRBD1 (6 bases). Between the trimmed V and J ends, which lost 1 base and 2 bases, there was a span of 14 bases. Germline CDR1 SGDLS, CDR2 YYNGEE. The CDR3 length is 16 residues. The CDR3 spells CASSVSTQGHTDTQYF. The CDR3 DNA reads as TGTGCCAGCAGCGTATCCACTCAGGGGCACACAGATACGCAGTATTTT.

This chain links TRBV13 with TRBJ2-1; 10 bases match TRBD2. Per germline, CDR1 PRHDT and CDR2 FYEKMQ (reference sequence). The J segment lost 4 bases and the V segment lost 4 bases, leaving 7 bases of the junction unmatched. This CDR3 has 16 amino acids. CDR3 amino acids: CASSWGTSGIYNEQFF. The CDR3 DNA reads as TGTGCCAGCAGCTGGGGTACTAGCGGGATATACAATGAGCAGTTCTTC.

The gene calls are TRBV7-2 and TRBJ1-5, with unresolved D. The CDR3 is made up of 15 amino acids. Trimming took 1 base from V and 7 from J, leaving 14 bases between them. Looked up from germline, CDR1 is SGHTA and CDR2 is FQGNSA. CDR3 sequence reads: CASSLDWASGQPQHF. The CDR3 coding sequence is TGTGCCAGCAGCTTAGATTGGGCGAGCGGGCAGCCCCAGCATTTT.

The chain has TRBV28 and TRBJ2-5; weak D call: TRBD2 (7 bases). The germline gives CDR1 MDHEN, CDR2 SYDVKM. Trimming removed 3 bases at V and 7 bases at J, with 21 bases between. The length of the CDR3 is 16 residues. The CDR3 region is CASSLTAAGGLATQYF. The CDR3 DNA is TGTGCCAGCAGTTTGACGGCTGCCGGGGGGCTCGCGACCCAGTACTTC.

The rearrangement joins TRBV4-2 to TRBJ1-2, with D uncertain. Per germline, CDR1 LGHNA and CDR2 YNFKEQ. The CDR3 length is 14 residues. V lost 5 bases and J 4 bases, leaving 14 bases between the germline ends. This CDR3 reads CASSGRGQPYGYTF. The CDR3 region has the DNA TGTGCCAGCAGCGGGCGTGGTCAGCCCTATGGCTACACCTTC.